This T cell receptor beta chain was retrieved from a study of T cell repertoires in cytomegalovirus infection. Study-wide context: CMV infection together with matching HLA type was indicated by public TCR beta signatures.

Trimming cost V 6 bases and J 2 bases, with 11 bases left between them. The CDR3 extends over 13 amino acids. As for this clonotype: Its matching antigen is unknown.

The study, taken as a whole, reports: Identification of carriers of CMV plus the relevant HLA was performed using cumulative public TCR beta family frequency. Clonotype analysis showed dominance of the ex vivo response by HLA-C-restricted CMV-specific TCR beta clonotypes.

Each CDR3 protein is one row after TCRdb ran MiXCR on the reads. The sample has nearly 550,000 distinct CDR3 sequences; about 15% are singletons. The TCR was taken from a human donor in good health (CMV status not recorded). Some clones in this sample may be carry-over from other donors' samples. Material for sequencing was CD8+ T cells from PBMCs. The chain recombines TRBV23-1 with TRBJ2-7; D is unresolved. TRBV23-1 belongs to the ORF category, with a function that is uncertain. The CDR3 nucleotides are TGCGCCAGCAGATTAGGCGTCGCCTACGAGCAGTACTTC. This sequence encodes CASRLGVAYEQYF.